This entry is about one T cell receptor (beta chain). This sample includes further DNA sequences coding for the same CDR3. The data derive from a study of blood T cell repertoires in COVID-19. Assay used: immunoSEQ multiplex PCR; TCRdb lists only in-frame clones, some missing. Here the sample spans almost 350,000 clones, more than 70% being singletons. Patients of the Seattle cohort, enrolled during active infection, were followed longitudinally. The sequencing input was peripheral blood. This TCR derives from a woman aged 60-75 years with COVID-19, enrolled during active disease.

In DNA, the CDR3 is TGTGCCAGCTCACCTGACAGCAACTATGGCTACACCTTC. This codes for CASSPDSNYGYTF. The chain couples TRBV18 to TRBJ1-2, with TRBD1 as a possible D gene (5 bases). The CDR3 contains 13 residues. CDR1 and CDR2 (germline): KGHSH, LQKENI. Deletions cut 3 bases from V and 2 bases from J, with 7 bases between.